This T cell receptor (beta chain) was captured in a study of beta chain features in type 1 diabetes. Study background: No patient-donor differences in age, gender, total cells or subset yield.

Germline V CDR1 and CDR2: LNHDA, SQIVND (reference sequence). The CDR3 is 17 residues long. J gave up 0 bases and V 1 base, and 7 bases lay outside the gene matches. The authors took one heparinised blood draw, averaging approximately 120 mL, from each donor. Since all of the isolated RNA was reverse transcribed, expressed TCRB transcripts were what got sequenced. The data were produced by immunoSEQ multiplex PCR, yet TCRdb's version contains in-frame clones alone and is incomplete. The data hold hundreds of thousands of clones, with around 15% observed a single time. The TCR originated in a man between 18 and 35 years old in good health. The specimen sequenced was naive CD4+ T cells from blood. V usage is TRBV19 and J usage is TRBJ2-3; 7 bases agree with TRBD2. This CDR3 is CASSIARTSESTDTQYF. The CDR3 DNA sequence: TGTGCCAGTAGTATAGCCCGTACTAGCGAGAGCACAGATACGCAGTATTTT. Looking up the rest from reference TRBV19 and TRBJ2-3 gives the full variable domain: DGGITQSPKYLFRKEGQNVTLSCEQNLNHDAMYWYRQDPGQGLRLIYYSQIVNDFQKGDIAEGYSVSREKKESFPLTVTSAQKNPTAFYLCASSIARTSESTDTQYFGPGTRLTVL.